Listed below are T cell receptor beta chains from one sample, sequenced in a study of T cell responses to AZD1222 COVID-19 vaccine. Profiled with immunoSEQ multiplex PCR; TCRdb holds only in-frame clones, not every one. This table holds 90,000 to 140,000 clones, 82% found once. The material sequenced was peripheral blood, taken on day 0 of AZD1222 vaccination. The source is an adult in good health. Both conserved end residues are part of each CDR3. D genes are given only for firm matches. Clone size, where shown, is once, few, many, or a class for clones that have expanded.

size: NA; D: NA; V: TRBV19; J: TRBJ1-4; CDR3: CASSGTNEKLFF; DNA: TGTGCCAGTAGTGGGACTAATGAAAAACTGTTTTTT
size: few; D: NA; V: TRBV12-3/TRBV12-4; J: TRBJ2-1; CDR3: CASSHPVREQFF; DNA: TGTGCCAGCAGCCATCCGGTGCGGGAGCAGTTCTTC
size: NA; D: NA; V: TRBV19; J: TRBJ1-2; CDR3: CASTMGAGGYTF; DNA: TGTGCCAGTACCATGGGGGCCGGGGGCTACACCTTC
size: NA; D: TRBD1; V: TRBV6-2/TRBV6-3; J: TRBJ1-5; CDR3: CASSWGRGGNQPQHF; DNA: TGTGCCAGCAGTTGGGGCAGGGGGGGCAATCAGCCCCAGCATTTT
size: once; D: NA; V: TRBV27; J: TRBJ1-6; CDR3: CASSLVAGTNSPLHF; DNA: TGTGCCAGCAGTTTAGTGGCAGGGACGAATTCACCCCTCCACTTT
size: NA; D: NA; V: TRBV13; J: TRBJ2-1; CDR3: CASSPGSSYNEQFF; DNA: TGTGCCAGCAGCCCGGGGAGCTCCTACAATGAGCAGTTCTTC
size: NA; D: NA; V: TRBV11-3; J: TRBJ2-5; CDR3: CASSTTTPGGQETQYF; DNA: TGTGCCAGCAGCACTACCACCCCCGGGGGACAAGAGACCCAGTACTTC
size: NA; D: NA; V: TRBV15; J: TRBJ1-1; CDR3: CATSRDLGTEAFF; DNA: TGTGCCACCAGCAGAGATCTTGGCACTGAAGCTTTCTTT
size: few; D: NA; V: TRBV5-6; J: TRBJ1-1; CDR3: CASSLSTDYMNTEAFF; DNA: TGTGCCAGCAGTCTTTCGACAGACTACATGAACACTGAAGCTTTCTTT
size: NA; D: NA; V: TRBV7-2; J: TRBJ1-5; CDR3: CASSTNPGYQPQHF; DNA: TGTGCCAGCAGCACCAACCCGGGATACCAGCCCCAGCATTTT
size: NA; D: NA; V: TRBV4-3; J: TRBJ1-6; CDR3: CASSQVAGVDYSPLHF; DNA: TGCGCCAGCAGCCAAGTCGCTGGGGTGGACTATTCACCCCTCCACTTT
size: NA; D: NA; V: TRBV5-1; J: TRBJ1-5; CDR3: CASSPNLGSQPQHF; DNA: TGCGCCAGCAGCCCTAATTTAGGCAGTCAGCCCCAGCATTTT
size: NA; D: NA; V: TRBV10-3; J: TRBJ1-2; CDR3: CAISETRWGYGYTF; DNA: TGTGCCATCAGTGAAACCCGGTGGGGCTATGGCTACACCTTC
size: NA; D: TRBD2; V: TRBV5-1; J: TRBJ2-3; CDR3: CASSLTSGGNVDTQYF; DNA: TGCGCCAGCAGCTTGACTAGCGGGGGGAATGTGGATACGCAGTATTTT
size: once; D: NA; V: TRBV12-3/TRBV12-4; J: TRBJ1-1; CDR3: CASSFRGTEAFF; DNA: TGTGCCAGCAGTTTTCGGGGGACTGAAGCTTTCTTT
size: NA; D: NA; V: TRBV4-3; J: TRBJ1-1; CDR3: CASRRRMNTEAFF; DNA: TGCGCCAGTAGACGGCGCATGAACACTGAAGCTTTCTTT
size: NA; D: TRBD1; V: TRBV7-9; J: TRBJ1-1; CDR3: CASSSQPGGNTEAFF; DNA: TGTGCCAGCAGCTCCCAGCCAGGGGGGAACACTGAAGCTTTCTTT
size: NA; D: NA; V: TRBV19; J: TRBJ1-2; CDR3: CASRPGGPKGYTF; DNA: TGTGCCAGTCGCCCGGGAGGACCCAAAGGCTACACCTTC
size: few; D: NA; V: TRBV2; J: TRBJ2-2; CDR3: CASSVRGPNTGELFF; DNA: TGTGCCAGCAGTGTACGGGGGCCTAACACCGGGGAGCTGTTTTTT
size: NA; D: TRBD1; V: TRBV7-2; J: TRBJ2-1; CDR3: CASSLDRGTNEQFF; DNA: TGTGCCAGCAGCTTAGACAGGGGGACTAATGAGCAGTTCTTC
size: NA; D: NA; V: TRBV19; J: TRBJ2-1; CDR3: CASRERGNEQFF; DNA: TGTGCTAGTAGGGAGCGCGGGAATGAGCAGTTCTTC
size: NA; D: TRBD1; V: TRBV15; J: TRBJ2-1; CDR3: CATSRGQGLSYNEQFF; DNA: TGTGCCACCAGCAGGGGACAGGGGCTTTCCTACAATGAGCAGTTCTTC
size: once; D: NA; V: TRBV6-5; J: TRBJ1-1; CDR3: CASSYSNRNTEAFF; DNA: TGTGCCAGCAGTTACTCGAACCGGAACACTGAAGCTTTCTTT
size: few; D: TRBD1; V: TRBV7-2; J: TRBJ2-7; CDR3: CASSLQQGPTYEQYF; DNA: TGTGCCAGCAGCCTCCAACAGGGGCCAACCTACGAGCAGTACTTC
size: few; D: TRBD2; V: TRBV4-1; J: TRBJ2-7; CDR3: CASSQAPSGGIYEQYF; DNA: TGCGCCAGCAGCCAAGCTCCTAGCGGGGGTATATACGAGCAGTACTTC
size: once; D: TRBD1; V: TRBV4-1; J: TRBJ1-2; CDR3: CASSNPGQKYGYTF; DNA: TGCGCCAGCAGCAACCCGGGACAGAAGTATGGCTACACCTTC